Ten or more counts support the clone carrying this T cell receptor (beta chain). Its specificity is not known. The CDR3 extends over 14 amino acids. Between the trimmed V and J ends, which lost 4 bases and 4 bases, there was a span of 11 bases. CDR1 and CDR2 from the germline V gene are ENHRY and SYGVKD. These data originate in a study of CD8 T cells in ankylosing spondylitis. Findings and limits, study-wide: Prior literature has documented some motif variants in synovial fluid and blood from reactive arthritis. The authors found the disease-linked clones to be CD8+ and relatively rare in peripheral blood. Disease-linked clones reportedly showed significant enrichment in matched ankylosing spondylitis synovial fluid. A motif of 7 or 8 highly homologous TCR beta variants was seen as apparently characteristic of ankylosing spondylitis blood.

Construction of TCR beta libraries was performed using quantitative 5'-RACE with molecular barcodes. TCRdb analysed the 5' RACE reads with MiXCR anew, one entry per CDR3 protein. Among around 490,000 distinct CDR3 sequences listed, 5.3% were seen once. Sequencing was performed on blood, either unsorted or a sorted T cell fraction (not recorded which). This receptor was taken from a male donor with ankylosing spondylitis. The gene calls are TRBV10-3 and TRBJ1-3; D remains unclear. This CDR3 reads CAISVIGPGNTIYF. The CDR3 DNA reads as TGTGCCATCAGTGTGATAGGGCCCGGAAACACCATATATTTT.